This TCR beta chain was sequenced for a study of shared clonotypes between healthy human individuals. Deep-level assay runs were performed. The input for sorted-subset replicate PCRs was around 210 ng DNA, 30,000 or so T cell genomes. TCRdb's copy holds only in-frame clones and misses some; the assay was immunoSEQ multiplex PCR. This table holds some 200,000 clones, approximately 92% found once. Broader study findings: Compared with memory subsets, naive subsets generally had larger estimated richness. Compared with clonotypes that all four donors shared, non-shared clonotypes had lower generation probabilities.

Trimming pared 7 bases from V and 1 base from J, leaving 8 bases between. Germline CDR1 is MNHNY and CDR2 is SVGAGI (reference sequence). The CDR3 loop spans 13 amino acids. Comment on this clone: Its antigen is not known.

The specimen was naive CD4+ T cells sorted from blood. Subset: CD45RA+ positively selected. The gene calls are TRBV6-6 and TRBJ1-5; D remains unclear. The clonotype comes from a woman aged 25 to 45 in good health. CDR3 bases: TGTGCCAGCAATGGCGGGAGCAATCAGCCCCAGCATTTT. This encodes CASNGGSNQPQHF.